Listed here are 11 T cell receptor beta chains from one sample, sequenced in a study of OX40 agonist ivuxolimab in advanced cancers. Sequencing used immunoSEQ multiplex PCR; TCRdb keeps in-frame clones, though not all of them. The sample records around 14,000 clones, around four fifths being singletons. Here the sequenced sample was CD4+ or CD8+ T cells sorted from blood, taken in a trial of the OX40 agonist ivuxolimab. These receptors came from an adult with an advanced solid tumor such as melanoma, head and neck, liver or kidney cancer.

This rearrangement joins TRBV29-1 to TRBJ2-7; D assignment may be TRBD1 or TRBD2 (6 bases each). Trimming left V 6 bases short and J 4 bases short, with 10 bases between. Germline V gene sequence: CDR1 SQVTM, CDR2 ANQGSEA. The CDR3 loop spans 11 amino acids. The CDR3 sequence is CSVGGGYEQYF. The CDR3 DNA reads as TGCAGCGTCGGAGGGGGGTACGAGCAGTACTTC.

The rearrangement joins TRBV4-1 to TRBJ2-1; 13 nucleotides line up with TRBD2. The CDR3 is 16 amino acids. Germline V CDR1 and CDR2: MGHRA, YSYEKL. V dropped 2 bases and J dropped 7; count of bases not matched to a gene: 5. Here the CDR3 reads CASSQRTSGSKNEQFF. CDR3 bases: TGCGCCAGCAGCCAAAGGACTAGCGGGAGTAAGAATGAGCAGTTCTTC.

This chain links TRBV28 with TRBJ2-7; weak D call: TRBD2 (5 bases). The CDR3 totals 16 residues. Germline V gene sequence: CDR1 MDHEN, CDR2 SYDVKM. Trimming cost V 4 bases and J 0 bases, with 16 bases left between them. CDR3 nucleotides: TGTGCCAGCAGTTCGCTCCTACTCACTAGCTCCTACGAGCAGTACTTC. Translating gives CASSSLLLTSSYEQYF.

This chain joins TRBV11-2 and TRBJ2-7, with 10 bases that match TRBD2. CDR1 is SGHAT, CDR2 FQNNGV, per germline. V lost 1 base and J lost 7; bases outside the gene matches: 10. There are 16 residues in the CDR3. CDR3 coding DNA: TGTGCCAGCAGCTTAGGGGCTAGCGGGGGATCTGAGGAGCAGTACTTC. This codes for CASSLGASGGSEEQYF.

This chain's CDR3 is CASSYSQETQYF. CDR3 in DNA: TGTGCCAGCAGTTACTCCCAAGAGACCCAGTACTTC. The chain employs TRBV6-6 and TRBJ2-5; D is uncertain. V was pared by 0 bases and J by 1 base, with 0 bases between. Germline assignment: CDR1 MNHNY and CDR2 SVGAGI (reference sequence). This CDR3 region has 12 residues.

The chain employs TRBV11-2 and TRBJ2-7, with unresolved D. Germline loops: CDR1 SGHAT, CDR2 FQNNGV. V lost 0 bases, J lost 2 bases, and 5 bases lay in between. There are 13 residues in the CDR3. The CDR3 sequence: CASSLEVPYEQYF. The DNA of the CDR3 is TGTGCCAGCAGCTTAGAGGTTCCCTACGAGCAGTACTTC.

Here the CDR3 reads CASSLLGLDRGNEQFF. The DNA of the CDR3 is TGTGCCAGCTCTCTTCTAGGACTAGATCGCGGCAATGAGCAGTTCTTC. The chain links TRBV18 to TRBJ2-1; 7 nucleotides match TRBD2. Trimming removed 6 bases from V and 6 bases from J; junction bases left unmatched: 14. This CDR3 has 16 residues. The germline gives CDR1 KGHSH, CDR2 LQKENI.

V usage is TRBV5-4 and J usage is TRBJ1-2; 9 positions agree with TRBD1. The V gene end was trimmed by 4 bases and the J gene end by 4 bases; junction bases not matched to a gene: 5. This CDR3 contains 14 residues. CDR1 and CDR2 from the germline V gene are SGHNT and YYREEE (reference sequence). CDR3 bases: TGTGCCAGCAGCGGACCGGGACAGGGCTATGGCTACACCTTC. This translates into CASSGPGQGYGYTF.

The CDR3 DNA is TGCAGCTATGCGGACGCTACGAACACCGGGGAGCTGTTTTTT. Protein product: CSYADATNTGELFF. This sequence joins TRBV29-1 and TRBJ2-2; the D is unclear. The germline gives CDR1 SQVTM, CDR2 ANQGSEA. Trimming removed 8 bases at V and 0 bases at J, with 13 bases between. The CDR3 runs to 14 residues.

V is TRBV7-3 and J is TRBJ2-1; the match to TRBD2 covers 11 bases. The CDR3 is made up of 16 amino acids. Trimming cost V 3 bases and J 4 bases; bases outside gene matches: 5. Per the germline V gene, CDR1 is SGHTA and CDR2 is FQGTGA. This CDR3 reads CASSLRGLAVYNEQFF. DNA for the CDR3: TGTGCCAGCAGCTTGAGGGGACTAGCGGTTTACAATGAGCAGTTCTTC.

This clone was seen a handful of times. V is TRBV15 and J is TRBJ1-2; a possible D gene is TRBD1 (6 bases). Germline V gene lookup returns CDR1 LNHNV and CDR2 YYDKDF (reference sequence). The CDR3 has 17 residues. Trimming took off 9 bases at V and 6 bases at J, with 29 bases between the two ends. Here the CDR3 DNA reads TGTGCCACAGCAGAGATGCCCTGTGACAGGATCTTCAATGGCTACACCTTC. This encodes CATAEMPCDRIFNGYTF.